These 11 T cell receptor beta chains originate from one sample sequenced in a study of CD8 T cells in ankylosing spondylitis. TCRdb analysed the 5' RACE reads with MiXCR anew, one entry per CDR3 protein. The sample has around 150,000 distinct CDR3 sequences; around 10% are singletons. Material for sequencing was blood, either unsorted or a sorted T cell fraction (not recorded which). All receptors derive from a male donor with ankylosing spondylitis or in good health (not recorded which).

With regard to this clonotype: One junction end disagrees with the germline gene, perhaps due to a read error. The chain employs TRBV19 and TRBJ2-1; TRBD2 is a possible D gene (6 bases). CDR1 LNHDA and CDR2 SQIVND come from the germline V gene (reference sequence). There are 11 residues in the CDR3. The CDR3: CASSIAEQQFF. CDR3 nucleotides: TGTGCCAGTAGCATAGCGGAACAGCAGTTCTTC.

The table lists this clonotype with a few counts. The J gene is TRBJ2-4, the V gene TRBV6-6; a possible D gene is TRBD2 (6 bases). Germline CDR1 reads MNHNY; CDR2 reads SVGAGI (reference sequence). CDR3 length: 12 amino acids. V lost 2 bases and J 13 bases, leaving 12 bases between the germline ends. CDR3 bases: TGTGCCAGCAGTTACGGGACTCACTCACAGTACTTC. Its translation is CASSYGTHSQYF.

This clonotype was observed at least ten times. This chain connects TRBV28 to TRBJ2-3; the D is unclear. The CDR3 is made up of 14 amino acids. Germline-derived CDR1 and CDR2 are MDHEN and SYDVKM. V was cut by 4 bases and J by 5 bases, with 13 bases left in between. CDR3 residues: CASSSPQSGDTQYF. Here the CDR3 DNA reads TGTGCCAGCAGTTCACCTCAGAGTGGAGATACGCAGTATTTT.

This clonotype has more than one count but fewer than ten. The chain has TRBV19 and TRBJ1-6; TRBD1 is a possible D gene (5 bases). Germline V gene data show CDR1 as LNHDA and CDR2 as SQIVND (reference sequence). The CDR3 loop spans 17 amino acids. Trimming left V 4 bases short and J 7 bases short, with 20 bases between. The CDR3 DNA is TGTGCCAGTAGTACCGGACCCGCTGGGGGGTCCAATTCACCCCTCCACTTT. Translation: CASSTGPAGGSNSPLHF. The full variable domain, with the rest looked up from reference TRBV19 and TRBJ1-6, is DGGITQSPKYLFRKEGQNVTLSCEQNLNHDAMYWYRQDPGQGLRLIYYSQIVNDFQKGDIAEGYSVSREKKESFPLTVTSAQKNPTAFYLCASSTGPAGGSNSPLHFGNGTRLTVT.

This clonotype appeared a single time. The genes are TRBV5-1 and TRBJ2-5; the match to TRBD2 covers 8 bases. Losses at the gene ends were 6 bases for V and 7 bases for J; bases not matched to a gene: 11. This CDR3 has 14 amino acids. Germline V CDR1 and CDR2: SGHRS, YFSETQ. CDR3 sequence (DNA): TGCGCCAGCACCGGGAGGGCCGAGCCGAGGACCCAGTACTTC. Amino acids: CASTGRAEPRTQYF.

The J gene is TRBJ1-2, the V gene TRBV10-3; D might be TRBD1 (5 bases). V was shortened by 3 bases and J by 0 bases, with 14 bases between the two germline ends. This CDR3 comprises 16 residues. The germline V gene has CDR1 ENHRY and CDR2 SYGVKD. Here the CDR3 reads CAISESGTATNYGYTF. The CDR3 nucleotides read TGTGCCATCAGTGAATCAGGGACGGCGACTAACTATGGCTACACCTTC.

This clonotype was seen ten or more times. The CDR3 region is CASSRVPSYNEQFF. Here the CDR3 DNA reads TGTGCCAGCAGCCGGGTCCCCTCCTACAATGAGCAGTTCTTC. The rearrangement joins TRBV12-3 or TRBV12-4 to TRBJ2-1; D gene unclear. CDR3 length: 14 residues. Trimming stripped 6 bases from V and 0 bases from J, with 9 bases between.

The table lists this clonotype with many counts. Here the CDR3 reads CASSQDSSIFLSGGGNEQFF. The CDR3 nucleotides are TGTGCCAGCAGCCAAGATTCGAGCATATTTTTAAGCGGGGGCGGAAATGAGCAGTTCTTC. The chain combines TRBV3-1 with TRBJ2-1; 8 nucleotides agree with TRBD2. This CDR3 is built from 20 residues. J lost 7 bases, V lost 0 bases, and 20 bases had no gene match. Germline CDR1 LGHDT, CDR2 YNNKEL (reference sequence).

Here the CDR3 reads CASSPPGWGHGFATQYF. The CDR3, as DNA: TGTGCCAGCAGTCCCCCCGGGTGGGGTCATGGATTCGCTACGCAGTATTTT. This chain links TRBV28 with TRBJ2-3; D is undetermined. V dropped 5 bases and J dropped 8 bases, with 26 bases sitting between them. There are 17 residues in the CDR3. Germline values: CDR1 MDHEN, CDR2 SYDVKM.

The genes are TRBV28 and TRBJ2-2; D possibly corresponds to TRBD1 (6 bases). V lost 3 bases and J lost 8, with 13 bases in between. The germline CDR1 and CDR2 sequences are MDHEN and SYDVKM. The CDR3 runs to 14 residues. CDR3 nucleotide sequence: TGTGCCAGCAGTTTGGCAGGGGCCGCGGGGGAGCTGTTTTTT. Translation: CASSLAGAAGELFF.

The table lists this clonotype with many counts. This chain uses TRBV5-1 with TRBJ1-6; 8 nucleotides match TRBD1. V lost 1 base, J lost 10 bases, and 16 bases stayed unmatched. The CDR3 is made up of 18 amino acids. From germline, CDR1 is SGHRS and CDR2 YFSETQ. CDR3 loop: CASSLSAVDGQGWSPLHF. CDR3 in DNA: TGCGCCAGCAGCTTGTCAGCGGTCGACGGACAGGGATGGTCACCCCTCCACTTT.